This T cell receptor (beta chain) was recovered during a study of T cells after yellow fever vaccination. This CDR3 spans 19 amino acids. Germline V gene data show CDR1 as MNHNS and CDR2 as SASEGT. V lost 7 bases and J lost 1, with 26 bases in between. Study-wide points: Most clones from primary vaccination resurfaced after the booster (about 95% CD4, around 90% CD8).

This clonotype was detected only a few times. Its antigen remains unidentified. Each CDR3 protein gets one entry after TCRdb re-called the 5' RACE reads with MiXCR. The table lists about 330,000 distinct CDR3 sequences, roughly 7% of them singletons. The receptor was derived from a man between 18 and 35 years old who received the YFV17D yellow fever vaccine. This specimen consisted of PBMCs, obtained approximately 40 days after the first yellow fever vaccination. This chain uses TRBV6-1 with TRBJ2-1; D is perhaps TRBD2 (6 bases). The DNA for the CDR3 is TGTGCCAGCACCCCTAATTCCTGGGGGGTACGGAGTTCCTACAATGAGCAGTTCTTC. Amino acids: CASTPNSWGVRSSYNEQFF.